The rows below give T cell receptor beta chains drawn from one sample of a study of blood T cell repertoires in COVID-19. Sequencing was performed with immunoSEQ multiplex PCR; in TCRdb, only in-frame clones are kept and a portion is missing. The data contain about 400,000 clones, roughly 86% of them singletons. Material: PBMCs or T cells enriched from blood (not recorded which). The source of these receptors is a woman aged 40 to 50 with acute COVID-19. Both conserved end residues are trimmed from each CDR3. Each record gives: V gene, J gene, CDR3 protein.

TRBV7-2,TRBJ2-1,ASSLLLLGARNEQF
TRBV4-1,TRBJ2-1,ASSQPWTSGGAGEQF
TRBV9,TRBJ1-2,ASSEWTGANYGYT
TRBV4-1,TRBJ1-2,ASSQDWAGGVGYT
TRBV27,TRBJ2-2,ASRSRNTGELF
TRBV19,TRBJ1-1,ASSIQGAGTEAF
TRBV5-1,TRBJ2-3,ASSLWAGGTDTQY
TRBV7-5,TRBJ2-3,ARSFPKRCTDTQY
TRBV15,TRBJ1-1,ATSRSDRGLAEAF
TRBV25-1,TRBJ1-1,ASSESWTGKQAF
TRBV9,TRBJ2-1,ASSVEWTGTYNEQF
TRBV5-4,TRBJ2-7,ASSLLTSGSYEQY
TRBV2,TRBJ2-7,ASTRQYEQY
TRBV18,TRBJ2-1,ASSPPRDRGQGNEQF
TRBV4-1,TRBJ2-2,ASSSATGGLPGELF
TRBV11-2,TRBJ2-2,ASSLGVYTGELF
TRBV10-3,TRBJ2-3,ATQRDRASDTQY
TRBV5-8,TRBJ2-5,ASSLIFRETQY
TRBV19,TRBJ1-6,ASSQGLGSPLH
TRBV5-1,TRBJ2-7,ASSLADQGEQY
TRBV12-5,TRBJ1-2,ASGEQGNSDGYT
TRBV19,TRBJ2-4,ASSGQGKNIQY
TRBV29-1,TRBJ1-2,SVNVEYSFYGYT
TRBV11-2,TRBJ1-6,ASRGGPSSSYNSPLH
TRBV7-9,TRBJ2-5,ASSSLWEGKETQY
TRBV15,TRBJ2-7,ATSRDTYEQY
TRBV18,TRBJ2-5,ASSPGGGETQY
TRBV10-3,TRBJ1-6,ATQQDREIPLH
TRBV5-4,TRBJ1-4,ASSLGGDEKLF
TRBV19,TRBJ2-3,ASSIPRTDTQY
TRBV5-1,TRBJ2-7,ASSLRGPPYEQY
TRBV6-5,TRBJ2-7,ASTETGVRYEQY
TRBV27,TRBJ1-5,ASSWRAGSGQPQH
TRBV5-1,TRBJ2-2,ASSPGDRETGELF
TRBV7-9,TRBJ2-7,ASSLVGSTYEQY
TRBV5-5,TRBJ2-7,ASSLYDSHYEQY
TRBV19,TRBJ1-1,ASSARARDTEAF
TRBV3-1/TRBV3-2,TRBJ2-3,ASSHQTGSTQY
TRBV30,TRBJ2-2,AWSLSPGELF
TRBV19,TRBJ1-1,ASSPHRERTEAF
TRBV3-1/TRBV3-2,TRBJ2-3,ASSRTSGGPSTDTQY
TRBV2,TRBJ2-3,ASSQGSWTDTQY
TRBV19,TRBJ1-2,ASSIGPRLGYT
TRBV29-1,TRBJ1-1,SVEPGQPNTEAF
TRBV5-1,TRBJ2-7,ASSTGTEYYEQY
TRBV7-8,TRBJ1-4,ASSLLGTGKGKLF
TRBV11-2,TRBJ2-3,ASSFAGGGTDTQY
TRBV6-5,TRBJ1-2,ASSRRQGGVDGYT
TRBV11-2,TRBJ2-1,ASSLLGSNYNEQF
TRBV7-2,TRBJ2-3,ASSLTPTYTDTQY
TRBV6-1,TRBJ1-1,ASSELGTENTEAF
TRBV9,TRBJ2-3,ASSGVTGYPDTQY
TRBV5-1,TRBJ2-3,ASSPGTGLTDTQY
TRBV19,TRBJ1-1,ASKKSVNTEAF